A selection of T cell receptor beta chains follows, all from one sample in a study of blood T cell repertoires in COVID-19. Data came from immunoSEQ multiplex PCR; TCRdb stores just in-frame clones and leaves some out. This repertoire shows around 320,000 clones, about 90% found once; its top ten account for roughly 2%. Sequenced input: peripheral blood. These receptors were taken from a young man with active or convalescent COVID-19. CDR3s include the opening cysteine and the closing phenylalanine or tryptophan. D genes are given only for firm matches. Only part of the rows carry a size: once, few, many, or a class if the clone is expanded.

j_call | clone_size | d_call | v_call | cdr3_nt | cdr3_aa
TRBJ2-5 | . | TRBD1 | TRBV28 | TGTGCCAGCAGCGAAGGAACAGGGGGGTTGGAGACCCAGTACTTC | CASSEGTGGLETQYF
TRBJ2-2 | . | TRBD1 | TRBV5-1 | TGCGCCAGCAGCACAAGACAGGGGAACGGGGAGCTGTTTTTT | CASSTRQGNGELFF
TRBJ2-7 | . | . | TRBV27 | TGTGCCAGCAGTTACAGCCCCGGCTCCTACGAGCAGTACTTC | CASSYSPGSYEQYF
TRBJ2-5 | . | . | TRBV6-5 | TGTGCCTCTAGTCCGTTTACAGGAGATAAAGAGACCCAGTACTTC | CASSPFTGDKETQYF
TRBJ2-1 | . | TRBD2 | TRBV19 | TGTGCCAGTAGTATTGTAGCGGGAGGGCCCCATGAGCAGTTCTTC | CASSIVAGGPHEQFF
TRBJ1-5 | . | . | TRBV28 | TGTGCCAGCAGTGGCCGGGGGTGGAATCAGCCCCAGCATTTT | CASSGRGWNQPQHF
TRBJ2-1 | . | . | TRBV15 | TGTGCCACCAGCAGTGATAGGGGTTATGAGCAGTTCTTC | CATSSDRGYEQFF
TRBJ1-3 | . | . | TRBV7-2 | TGTGCCAGCAGCTCAGCTGCAGGCCCGAACACCATATATTTT | CASSSAAGPNTIYF
TRBJ2-2 | once | . | TRBV27 | TGTGCCAGCAGTTCATTAGCGGCGAACACCGGGGAGCTGTTTTTT | CASSSLAANTGELFF
TRBJ2-7 | . | . | TRBV6-5 | TGTGCCAGCAGTTACTCAGACCAGGCGGGGGAGCAGTACTTC | CASSYSDQAGEQYF
TRBJ2-7 | . | . | TRBV4-1 | TGCGCCAGCAGCCAAGGGGAGTCGAGCTCCTACGAGCAGTACTTC | CASSQGESSSYEQYF
TRBJ1-5 | . | . | TRBV4-1 | TGCGCCAGCAGCCAAGATACCGGGTTGCGCAATCAGCCCCAGCATTTT | CASSQDTGLRNQPQHF
TRBJ1-2 | . | TRBD1 | TRBV29-1 | TGCAGCGTTGACCAGACAGGGATTCATGGCTACACCTTC | CSVDQTGIHGYTF
TRBJ1-4 | once | . | TRBV6-2/TRBV6-3 | TGTGCCAGCAGTTTTCCTCCGGGGTGGCTTGGTGAAAAACTGTTTTTT | CASSFPPGWLGEKLFF
TRBJ1-1 | . | . | TRBV6-5 | TGTGCCAGCAGTTACTCGATTGGGGCCTCTGAAGCTTTCTTT | CASSYSIGASEAFF
TRBJ2-7 | once | . | TRBV18 | TGTGCCAGCTCACCTTCCCGGGAGTGGTACGAGCAGTACTTC | CASSPSREWYEQYF
TRBJ2-7 | . | TRBD2 | TRBV28 | TGTGCCAGCAGTTTTATGGTTCCTAGCGGGAGTGGCCCCTTCTGCGAGCAGTACTTC | CASSFMVPSGSGPFCEQYF
TRBJ2-2 | . | TRBD1 | TRBV6-4 | TGTGCCAGCAGTGACGGACAGGCCGGGGAGCTGTTTTTT | CASSDGQAGELFF
TRBJ2-7 | few | . | TRBV7-9 | TGTGCCAGCAGTATTGGGAGTACCTCCTACGAGCAGTACTTC | CASSIGSTSYEQYF
TRBJ2-1 | . | TRBD2 | TRBV4-2 | TGTGCCAGCAGCCAAGTCCCTAGCGGCAAGGCCTACAATGAGCAGTTCTTC | CASSQVPSGKAYNEQFF
TRBJ2-1 | . | TRBD2 | TRBV5-1 | TGCGCCAGCAGCCGGACTAGCGGGAGGGCCAATGAGCAGTTCTTC | CASSRTSGRANEQFF
TRBJ2-1 | once | TRBD2 | TRBV5-1 | TGCGCCAGCAGCTTGGGGATAGCGGGAGGGAATGAGCAGTTCTTC | CASSLGIAGGNEQFF
TRBJ2-5 | few | . | TRBV28 | TGTGCCAGCAACATTGGGGACAACCAAGAGACCCAGTACTTC | CASNIGDNQETQYF
TRBJ1-2 | . | . | TRBV7-9 | TGTGCCAGCAGCCGGGGTGGGGACTTAAACTATGGCTACACCTTC | CASSRGGDLNYGYTF
TRBJ2-5 | . | TRBD1 | TRBV4-2 | TGTGCCAGCAGCCAATTGACAGGGGTAAGGGTGGAGACCCAGTACTTC | CASSQLTGVRVETQYF
TRBJ2-7 | . | . | TRBV29-1 | TGCAGCGTTGGACAGACCGCCTACGAGCAGTACTTC | CSVGQTAYEQYF
TRBJ2-7 | . | . | TRBV28 | TGTGCCAGCAGTTGGGTGGGGCCCTACGAGCAGTACTTC | CASSWVGPYEQYF
TRBJ1-1 | . | . | TRBV14 | TGTGCCAGCAGCCAAGTCGGAGGCTTTGGTAGTACGGGGAGTCAAGCTTTCTTT | CASSQVGGFGSTGSQAFF
TRBJ2-1 | . | . | TRBV3-1/TRBV3-2 | TGTGCCAGCAGCCAGTGGGGGGAGTCGGTCAATGAGCAGTTCTTC | CASSQWGESVNEQFF
TRBJ2-5 | . | TRBD2 | TRBV5-6 | TGTGCCAGCAGCGGTTCGGGACTAAAGTACTTC | CASSGSGLKYF
TRBJ2-1 | . | . | TRBV5-4 | TGTGCCAGCAGCTTGGCCTCAGGACACGGACCGTTCTTC | CASSLASGHGPFF
TRBJ2-7 | once | TRBD1 | TRBV18 | TGTGCCAGCTCACGGGGACAGGGAGGGAACGAGCAGTACTTC | CASSRGQGGNEQYF
TRBJ2-3 | . | TRBD1 | TRBV19 | TGTGCCAGTAGTATCGGGACAGGGGGCTTTACAGATACGCAGTATTTT | CASSIGTGGFTDTQYF
TRBJ1-2 | once | TRBD1 | TRBV27 | TGTGCCAGCGGCGACTTCGGACAGGGGGCAAGAGGCTACACCTTC | CASGDFGQGARGYTF
TRBJ1-2 | . | . | TRBV7-9 | TGTGCCAGCAGCGGCGACAGGAGTCTCTATGGCTACACCTTC | CASSGDRSLYGYTF
TRBJ2-1 | . | . | TRBV5-1 | TGCGCCAGCAGCTTGGGGGACAATTACAATGAGCAGTTCTTC | CASSLGDNYNEQFF
TRBJ2-2 | . | . | TRBV7-2 | TGTGCCAGCAGCCGCACAGCGAACACCGGGGAGCTGTTTTTT | CASSRTANTGELFF
TRBJ1-5 | . | . | TRBV6-5 | TGTGCCAGCAGCACAGGGATCTTCGATCAGCCCCAGCATTTT | CASSTGIFDQPQHF
TRBJ2-7 | . | TRBD1 | TRBV18 | TGTGCCAGCTCACCACAGGGGACAGGGGACGAGCAGTACTTC | CASSPQGTGDEQYF
TRBJ2-7 | . | TRBD2 | TRBV13 | TGTGCCAGCAGCTTACAAGCGGGGGGATTATTCTACGAGCAGTACTTC | CASSLQAGGLFYEQYF
TRBJ1-1 | once | TRBD1 | TRBV7-9 | TGTGCCAGCAGCTCACCAGTCGGACAGGCTGAAGCTTTCTTT | CASSSPVGQAEAFF
TRBJ2-7 | . | . | TRBV5-1 | TGCGCCAGCAGCTTGAACTATCCAATTAATTACGAGCAGTACTTC | CASSLNYPINYEQYF
TRBJ2-2 | . | TRBD1 | TRBV6-6 | TGTGCCAGCAGAGGAATGACAGGGGCGTACACCGGGGAGCTGTTTTTT | CASRGMTGAYTGELFF
TRBJ1-6 | . | TRBD1 | TRBV4-1 | TGCGCCAGCAGCCGCAGCACCGGGACAGGAGTAAATTCACCCCTCCACTTT | CASSRSTGTGVNSPLHF
TRBJ1-4 | . | . | TRBV6-5 | TGTGCCAGCAGGATCGGGGGTGGTGAAAAACTGTTTTTT | CASRIGGGEKLFF
TRBJ1-2 | . | . | TRBV5-1 | TGCGCCAGCAGTGAGGATTATGGCTACACCTTC | CASSEDYGYTF
TRBJ1-6 | . | TRBD1 | TRBV28 | TGTGCCAGCAGTTCATCCGGGACAGGGAGAAATTCACCCCTCCACTTT | CASSSSGTGRNSPLHF
TRBJ1-4 | . | . | TRBV7-9 | TGTGCCAGCAGCCCCATTGGGGGGGCAGATTTAAAGGAAAAACTGTTTTTT | CASSPIGGADLKEKLFF
TRBJ2-5 | . | . | TRBV29-1 | TGCAGCCTCAGGTTTGGAGAGACCCAGTACTTC | CSLRFGETQYF
TRBJ2-7 | . | TRBD2 | TRBV6-2/TRBV6-3 | TGTGCCAGCAGTTACCTAGCGGGGGCCGGCTACGAGCAGTACTTC | CASSYLAGAGYEQYF
TRBJ2-7 | . | TRBD1 | TRBV19 | TGTGCCAGTAGTTCCTGGACAGGTAGCGACGAGCAGTACTTC | CASSSWTGSDEQYF
TRBJ1-4 | . | . | TRBV4-3 | TGCGCCAGCAGCCGCCTGGCGTGGTGGGGGGTCCTCTCACGGGAAAAACTGTTTTTT | CASSRLAWWGVLSREKLFF
TRBJ2-7 | . | . | TRBV7-2 | TGTGCCAGCAGCTTAGTGGCCCACTACGAGCAGTACTTC | CASSLVAHYEQYF
TRBJ1-2 | . | TRBD1 | TRBV18 | TGTGCCAGCTCACCCGGACAGGGGAACTATGGCTACACCTTC | CASSPGQGNYGYTF
TRBJ2-4 | . | . | TRBV5-6 | TGTGCCAGCATCGACTCAGTGGAGGCAGCCAAAAACATTCAGTACTTC | CASIDSVEAAKNIQYF
TRBJ1-1 | . | TRBD1 | TRBV27 | TGTGCCAGCAGGGGGACAGGACCCACTGAAGCTTTCTTT | CASRGTGPTEAFF
TRBJ1-1 | . | TRBD1 | TRBV4-3 | TGCGCCAGCAGTCAAGGGACAGGGCGGTTGGACACTGAAGCTTTCTTT | CASSQGTGRLDTEAFF
TRBJ1-3 | . | TRBD1 | TRBV7-2 | TGTGCCAGCAGCTTAGAACGGACAGGGCCTGGAAACACCATATATTTT | CASSLERTGPGNTIYF
TRBJ2-7 | . | TRBD2 | TRBV3-1/TRBV3-2 | TGTGCCAGCAGCCAGAGACTAGCGGCGCCCGGCGAGCAGTACTTC | CASSQRLAAPGEQYF